The 26 T cell receptor beta chains reported below all come from one sample, sequenced in a study of blood T cell repertoires in COVID-19. Profiling relied on immunoSEQ multiplex PCR, and the TCRdb table lists in-frame clones only, not all of them. The table records a few hundred thousand clones, 85% of them present only once. The source material was PBMCs or T cells enriched from blood (not recorded which). Every receptor here comes from a woman aged 50 to 65 who had recovered from COVID-19.

The gene calls are TRBV5-4 and TRBJ2-1; tentative D call: TRBD2 (5 bases). V lost 4 bases to trimming and J lost 10 bases, with 15 bases between them. The CDR3 sequence is 13 residues long. Germline V gene sequence: CDR1 SGHNT, CDR2 YYREEE (reference sequence). CDR3 sequence reads: CASSILVSLEQFF. In nucleotides, the CDR3 is TGTGCCAGCAGCATACTAGTGAGTCTCGAGCAGTTCTTC.

This clone has just one count. The V gene is TRBV6-5, the J gene TRBJ1-1; TRBD1 aligns across 9 bases. The germline gives CDR1 MNHEY, CDR2 SVGAGI. After removal of 6 bases from V and 4 bases from J, the junction contained 6 bases not matched to a gene. The CDR3 is 14 amino acids. CDR3 sequence reads: CASRLGQGTTEAFF. The CDR3, as DNA: TGTGCCAGCAGGTTAGGACAGGGGACCACTGAAGCTTTCTTT.

The rearrangement joins TRBV2 to TRBJ2-6, with unresolved D. The CDR3 is made up of 15 amino acids. The V and J ends lost 6 bases and 1 base respectively, with 10 bases between them. The germline V gene encodes CDR1 SNHLY and CDR2 FYNNEI. The CDR3: CASRYLQSGANVLTF. The CDR3 coding sequence is TGTGCCAGCAGATACCTACAGTCTGGGGCCAACGTCCTGACTTTC.

The gene calls are TRBV29-1 and TRBJ1-2; D may be TRBD1 (6 bases). The V gene's germline CDR1 is SQVTM and CDR2 ANQGSEA. The CDR3 runs 13 residues. Trimming pared 3 bases from V and 5 bases from J, leaving 13 bases between. The CDR3 sequence is CSVEVGTTYGYTF. Written as DNA, the CDR3 is TGCAGCGTTGAGGTTGGGACAACTTATGGCTACACCTTC. Complete variable domain (other parts from reference TRBV29-1 and TRBJ1-2): SAVISQKPSRDICQRGTSLTIQCQVDSQVTMMFWYRQQPGQSLTLIATANQGSEATYESGFVIDKFPISRPNLTFSTLTVSNMSPEDSSIYLCSVEVGTTYGYTFGSGTRLTVV.

The chain couples TRBV19 to TRBJ1-4; TRBD1 agrees at 7 bases. This CDR3 comprises 14 residues. Germline-derived CDR1 and CDR2 are LNHDA and SQIVND (reference sequence). Trimming at V came to 7 bases and at J to 8 bases, leaving 10 bases not matched to a gene. CDR3 sequence reads: CASTPTGMKEKLFF. The CDR3 nucleotides are TGTGCCAGTACTCCGACAGGGATGAAGGAAAAACTGTTTTTT.

CDR3 loop: CSVALGTVNTGELFF. The CDR3 DNA reads as TGCAGCGTTGCCCTAGGGACAGTCAACACCGGGGAGCTGTTTTTT. The J gene is TRBJ2-2, the V gene TRBV29-1; 7 bases fit TRBD1. The V and J ends lost 4 bases and 2 bases, in that order; junction bases with no gene match: 7. The germline CDR1 and CDR2 sequences are SQVTM and ANQGSEA. The CDR3 runs to 15 residues.

In regard to this clone: This CDR3 is also generated by other DNA sequences in the sample. The chain employs TRBV11-3 and TRBJ2-1; 9 bases map to TRBD1. With V trimmed by 1 base and J by 7 bases, 5 bases remained unmatched. The germline CDR1 and CDR2 sequences are SGHNT and YENEEA. The CDR3 sequence is 15 residues long. The chain's CDR3 is CASSLVQGAGNEQFF. The CDR3 DNA reads TGTGCCAGCAGCTTAGTACAGGGGGCAGGGAATGAGCAGTTCTTC.

This chain links TRBV9 with TRBJ2-1; D is unresolved. Germline lookup yields CDR1 SGDLS and CDR2 YYNGEE. V was pared by 3 bases and J by 4 bases, with 17 bases between. The CDR3 length is 16 residues. The CDR3 sequence: CASSARSQEDYNEQFF. For the CDR3, the DNA is TGTGCCAGCAGCGCACGCTCCCAAGAGGATTACAATGAGCAGTTCTTC.

This sequence joins TRBV2 and TRBJ2-5; 11 positions match TRBD1. The CDR3 sequence is 15 residues long. The V gene end was trimmed by 6 bases and the J gene end by 5 bases; junction bases not matched to a gene: 8. CDR1 SNHLY and CDR2 FYNNEI come from the germline V gene. This CDR3 reads CASSLGQGALETQYF. The CDR3 DNA reads as TGTGCCAGCAGCCTCGGACAGGGGGCGTTGGAGACCCAGTACTTC.

This rearrangement joins TRBV27 to TRBJ1-2, with 12 nucleotides matching TRBD1. Trimming cost V 5 bases and J 8 bases; bases outside gene matches: 9. This CDR3 contains 15 residues. The germline CDR1 and CDR2 sequences are MNHEY and SMNVEV (reference sequence). CDR3 amino acids: CASSSLGQGAWGYTF. For the CDR3, the DNA is TGTGCCAGCAGTAGTCTGGGACAGGGGGCCTGGGGCTACACCTTC.

This clone was seen only once. The chain joins TRBV6-2 or TRBV6-3 to TRBJ1-2; 7 nucleotides agree with TRBD1. After removal of 0 bases from V and 3 bases from J, the junction contained 4 bases not matched to a gene. This CDR3 comprises 15 residues. The germline V gene encodes CDR1 MNHEY and CDR2 SVGEGT. The CDR3 protein is CASSYSTTGYYGYTF. The CDR3 nucleotides are TGTGCCAGCAGTTACTCGACGACAGGGTACTATGGCTACACCTTC.

The V and J genes are TRBV6-2 or TRBV6-3 and TRBJ1-4; D uncertain. The CDR3 loop spans 20 amino acids. Germline V CDR1 and CDR2: MNHEY, SVGEGT. Trimming removed 5 bases at V and 0 bases at J, with 25 bases between. As DNA, the CDR3 is TGTGCCAGCAGTCCCACCGGTATAGTAACGCGGATCTCAACTAATGAAAAACTGTTTTTT. It translates to CASSPTGIVTRISTNEKLFF.

The chain links TRBV5-4 to TRBJ2-5, with 9 bases that match TRBD2. CDR1 and CDR2 from the germline V gene are SGHNT and YYREEE (reference sequence). The trim removed 4 bases at V and 4 bases at J, leaving 8 bases unmatched. This CDR3 comprises 15 residues. The CDR3 loop reads CASSLLSGGRETQYF. CDR3 DNA: TGTGCCAGCAGCCTCTTGAGCGGGGGGCGAGAGACCCAGTACTTC.

DNA of the CDR3: TGTGCCAGCAGTCACAGCGGGGGGGCTCTCACAGATACGCAGTATTTT. Protein: CASSHSGGALTDTQYF. This chain uses TRBV14 with TRBJ2-3, with TRBD2 matching over 10 bases. The length of the CDR3 is 16 residues. Germline trimming cut 6 bases from V and 2 bases from J; bases unmatched to any gene: 8. Looked up from germline, CDR1 is SGHDN and CDR2 is FVKESK.

The rearrangement links TRBV6-5 to TRBJ1-1; D is unclear. Germline CDR1 reads MNHEY; CDR2 reads SVGAGI. Trimming cost V 10 bases and J 0 bases, with 9 bases left between them. CDR3 length: 12 amino acids. The CDR3 reads CAITFMNTEAFF. The CDR3 DNA reads as TGTGCCATAACATTCATGAACACTGAAGCTTTCTTT.

The chain has TRBV30 and TRBJ2-7; a possible D gene is TRBD1 (6 bases). The V and J ends lost 3 bases and 4 bases respectively, with 16 bases between them. Germline V gives CDR1 GTSNPN, CDR2 SVGIG (reference sequence). CDR3 size: 14 residues. The CDR3 region is CAWRQVPRGYEQYF. CDR3 nucleotides: TGTGCCTGGAGGCAAGTTCCAAGGGGGTACGAGCAGTACTTC. Full variable domain (remainder filled in from reference TRBV30 and TRBJ2-7): SQTIHQWPATLVQPVGSPLSLECTVEGTSNPNLYWYRQAAGRGLQLLFYSVGIGQISSEVPQNLSASRPQDRQFILSSKKLLLSDSGFYLCAWRQVPRGYEQYFGPGTRLTVT.

The chain combines TRBV4-1 with TRBJ2-1, with TRBD1 matching 9 bases. The CDR3 is made up of 13 amino acids. V gave up 10 bases and J gave up 8 bases; unmatched junction bases: 9. Germline-derived CDR1 and CDR2 are MGHRA and YSYEKL. The CDR3 region is CATAGQGRHEQFF. CDR3 in DNA: TGCGCCACAGCGGGACAGGGTAGGCATGAGCAGTTCTTC.

The genes are TRBV6-1 and TRBJ2-7, with D perhaps TRBD1 (6 bases). CDR1 and CDR2 (germline): MNHNS, SASEGT. This CDR3 comprises 15 residues. Trimming stripped 2 bases from V and 7 bases from J, with 18 bases between. DNA of the CDR3: TGTGCCAGCAGTGAATTAACAGGGAGACTTACGGAGCAGTACTTC. It specifies CASSELTGRLTEQYF.

This rearrangement joins TRBV15 to TRBJ1-2, with TRBD1 matching over 10 bases. The CDR3 extends over 15 amino acids. Trimming took 5 bases from V and 2 from J; bases not matched to a gene: 5. The germline V gene encodes CDR1 LNHNV and CDR2 YYDKDF (reference sequence). The CDR3 DNA reads as TGTGCCACCAGCCGACCGGGACAGGGGAACTATGGCTACACCTTC. Protein: CATSRPGQGNYGYTF.

The rearrangement joins TRBV10-3 to TRBJ1-1; D is undetermined. Trimming pared 3 bases from V and 3 bases from J, leaving 8 bases between. Per germline, CDR1 ENHRY and CDR2 SYGVKD. The CDR3 has 13 amino acids. This CDR3 is CAISDAEDTEAFF. Written as DNA, the CDR3 is TGTGCCATCAGTGACGCGGAGGACACTGAAGCTTTCTTT.

The chain combines TRBV10-2 with TRBJ1-2; 7 bases agree with TRBD1. Trimming removed 7 bases from V and 4 bases from J; junction bases left unmatched: 6. The CDR3 has 13 residues. CDR1 and CDR2 (germline): WSHSY, SAAADI. CDR3: CASNGGTVYGYTF. The CDR3 DNA is TGCGCCAGCAATGGAGGGACAGTCTATGGCTACACCTTC.

The chain joins TRBV20-1 to TRBJ1-2; 7 bases match TRBD1. The CDR3 covers 9 residues. In germline, CDR1 is DFQATT, CDR2 SNEGSKA (reference sequence). Written as DNA, the CDR3 is TGCAGGACAGGGTCTGGCTACACCTTC. Translated, it gives CRTGSGYTF.

This sequence joins TRBV15 and TRBJ1-1; perhaps TRBD1 as D (5 bases). Germline CDR1 reads LNHNV; CDR2 reads YYDKDF (reference sequence). Trimming cost V 5 bases and J 0 bases, with 22 bases left between them. CDR3 length: 18 amino acids. For the CDR3, the DNA is TGTGCCACCAGCGCCACCCCAGGGAGGGCCAAATTGAACACTGAAGCTTTCTTT. Protein: CATSATPGRAKLNTEAFF.

This chain uses TRBV11-2 with TRBJ1-1; TRBD1 is a possible D gene (6 bases). Trimming cost V 4 bases and J 1 base, with 13 bases left between them. This CDR3 region has 15 residues. Germline assignment: CDR1 SGHAT and CDR2 FQNNGV. The CDR3 DNA reads TGTGCCAGCAGCTCCCTCAGGGGACAGAACACTGAAGCTTTCTTT. Its translation: CASSSLRGQNTEAFF.

This clone was found once. V is TRBV5-4 and J is TRBJ1-1, with no clear D. The V end was cut by 3 bases, the J end by 2 bases, with 11 bases between. The germline gives CDR1 SGHNT, CDR2 YYREEE (reference sequence). The CDR3 contains 14 residues. In DNA, the CDR3 is TGTGCCAGCAGCTCCGCAGGCCACAACACTGAAGCTTTCTTT. Protein: CASSSAGHNTEAFF.

The CDR3 region is CASSQDSRQDATEAFF. For the CDR3, the DNA is TGCGCCAGCAGCCAAGATTCCCGACAGGACGCCACTGAAGCTTTCTTT. The V and J genes are TRBV4-3 and TRBJ1-1, with a weak D call TRBD1 (6 bases). V lost 0 bases and J 4 bases, leaving 15 bases between the germline ends. Germline-derived CDR1 and CDR2 are LGHNA and YSLEER. The CDR3 spans 16 residues.